What follows is one TCR beta chain and its context. Its target is not known. The sorted-subset replicate PCRs were given 200 ng DNA, which is 30,000 or so T cell genomes. Clones were read by immunoSEQ multiplex PCR, and TCRdb kept only the in-frame ones, dropping some. Seen here are around 1,100,000 clones, approximately 77% observed once, and the top ten hold about 0.94%. This sample is part of a study of shared clonotypes between healthy human individuals. Study-level findings and limits: Clonotype sharing among the donors was expected to vary with sequencing depth. As a rule, naive subsets had a larger estimated richness than memory subsets.

This CDR3 has 14 residues. Germline V gene sequence: CDR1 LNHDA, CDR2 SQIVND (reference sequence). V lost 3 bases and J 10 bases, leaving 16 bases between the germline ends. The specimen sequenced was memory CD4+ T cells from PBMCs. Regarding subset: CD45RA-negative fraction. The clonotype was recovered from a man between 18 and 29 years old in good health. Some clones in this sample may be carry-over from other donors' samples. V usage is TRBV19 and J usage is TRBJ1-5; a possible D gene is TRBD1 (5 bases). The CDR3 loop reads CASSIRGTLVPQHF. CDR3 DNA sequence: TGTGCCAGTAGTATCAGAGGGACCCTGGTTCCCCAGCATTTT.